The present T cell receptor beta chain was sequenced within a study of blood T cell repertoires in COVID-19. The overall study: Researchers got acute and convalescent COVID-19 samples from the United States, Italy and Spain. T cells, B-cell-depleted T cells, or PBMCs supplied cDNA or gDNA.

The CDR3 length is 13 residues. Germline values: CDR1 SGHTA, CDR2 FQGTGA. V was pared by 1 base and J by 6 bases, with 6 bases between. Authors' processing steps: Reference gene primer amplification yielded estimated nucleated cell counts. TCRdb keeps only in-frame clones here, not all; method: immunoSEQ multiplex PCR. The V and J calls and the clone size are those of that table, but D and trimming were determined from the DNA. The profile covers some 140,000 clones, with about 86% appearing a single time and approximately 30% taken by the ten largest. This clonotype was obtained from a woman aged 60-75 years with acute or convalescent COVID-19. The J gene is TRBJ2-2, the V gene TRBV7-3; D is ambiguous. The sequencing input was peripheral blood. The CDR3 is CASSLMSAGELFF. In DNA, the CDR3 is TGTGCCAGCAGCTTAATGTCGGCCGGGGAGCTGTTTTTT.